Below, 30 T cell receptor beta chains from the same sample are listed, as sequenced in a study of neurological immune-mediated disorders. TCRdb called the 5' RACE reads again in MiXCR, with one record for every CDR3 protein. The sample gives 85,000 to 110,000 distinct CDR3 sequences, less than 14% of which show up once; 2.5% to 4% is in the top ten. Noted time point: longitudinal time-point 3. The sequencing input was PBMCs. The receptors originated from a female donor with HTLV-1-associated myelopathy (HAM/TSP).

This sequence joins TRBV18 and TRBJ2-2; D unclear. This CDR3 has 16 residues. Germline values: CDR1 KGHSH, CDR2 LQKENI. The V end lost 2 bases, the J end lost 4 bases, and 14 bases lay between the germline ends. CDR3 sequence reads: CASSPAFVGSTGELFF. For the CDR3, the DNA is TGTGCCAGCTCACCAGCGTTTGTGGGCTCCACCGGGGAGCTGTTTTTT. The full variable domain, completed using reference TRBV18 and TRBJ2-2, is NAGVMQNPRHLVRRRGQEARLRCSPMKGHSHVYWYRQLPEEGLKFMVYLQKENIIDESGMPKERFSAEFPKEGPSILRIQQVVRGDSAAYFCASSPAFVGSTGELFFGEGSRLTVL.

This clonotype was observed many times. The rearrangement joins TRBV20-1 to TRBJ2-1; TRBD1 or TRBD2 may be the D gene (6 bases each). Between the trimmed V and J ends, which lost 1 base and 9 bases, there was a span of 16 bases. CDR1 DFQATT and CDR2 SNEGSKA come from the germline V gene (reference sequence). The CDR3 spans 14 residues. The CDR3 spells CSARVGGRGGEQFF. The DNA for the CDR3 is TGCAGTGCTAGAGTAGGGGGGCGGGGTGGTGAGCAGTTCTTC.

This clonotype was seen only a few times. V is TRBV10-3 and J is TRBJ2-7, with D perhaps matching TRBD1 (6 bases). The germline gives CDR1 ENHRY, CDR2 SYGVKD. The germline V and J ends were trimmed by 8 bases and 5 bases, with 19 bases remaining between them. This CDR3 has 14 amino acids. CDR3 DNA sequence: TGTGCCATCGCGACGTCACAGGGAACCGACGAGCAGTACTTC. It encodes CAIATSQGTDEQYF.

This clonotype was seen a handful of times. This chain connects TRBV20-1 to TRBJ2-5; 8 bases are shared with TRBD2. The CDR3 totals 12 residues. Germline trimming cut 3 bases from V and 3 bases from J; bases unmatched to any gene: 0. Germline assignment: CDR1 DFQATT and CDR2 SNEGSKA (reference sequence). The CDR3 bases are TGCAGTGCTAGCGGGGGGGAAGAGACCCAGTACTTC. Translating it yields CSASGGEETQYF.

This clonotype was detected many times. The rearrangement uses TRBV5-1 and TRBJ1-6; D possibly corresponds to TRBD1 (5 bases). Trimming shortened V by 0 bases and J by 0 bases, and 13 bases separated the two germline ends. Germline-derived CDR1 and CDR2 are SGHRS and YFSETQ. The CDR3 has 18 amino acids. CDR3 sequence (DNA): TGCGCCAGCAGCTTGGATGGGGGGACGAGCTCCTATAATTCACCCCTCCACTTT. It encodes CASSLDGGTSSYNSPLHF. Combining the CDR3 with reference TRBV5-1 and TRBJ1-6 gives the whole variable domain KAGVTQTPRYLIKTRGQQVTLSCSPISGHRSVSWYQQTPGQGLQFLFEYFSETQRNKGNFPGRFSGRQFSNSRSEMNVSTLELGDSALYLCASSLDGGTSSYNSPLHFGNGTRLTVT.

The V and J genes are TRBV12-3 or TRBV12-4 and TRBJ1-3; D not resolved. The CDR3 runs 15 residues. With 3 bases removed from V and 0 bases from J, the gap between germline ends came to 9 bases. The CDR3 DNA follows: TGTGCCAGCAGTTTGTGGGCGATCTCTGGAAACACCATATATTTT. This translates into CASSLWAISGNTIYF.

The sample holds many counts of this clonotype. The V gene is TRBV6-2 or TRBV6-3, the J gene TRBJ2-7, with a weak D call TRBD2 (5 bases). With 5 bases removed from V and 9 bases from J, the gap between germline ends came to 14 bases. The CDR3 contains 12 residues. In germline, CDR1 is MNHEY, CDR2 SVGEGT. The CDR3 reads CASSDPLVGQYF. The CDR3 DNA reads as TGTGCCAGCAGTGATCCACTAGTCGGGCAGTACTTC.

This clonotype was detected many times. The chain couples TRBV9 to TRBJ1-2; D is ambiguous. Trimming stripped 3 bases from V and 2 bases from J, with 8 bases between. This CDR3 has 13 amino acids. The germline V gene encodes CDR1 SGDLS and CDR2 YYNGEE. CDR3 protein: CASSALKNYGYTF. In DNA form, the CDR3 reads TGTGCCAGCAGCGCGTTGAAGAACTATGGCTACACCTTC. The variable domain in full, completed from reference TRBV9 and TRBJ1-2, reads DSGVTQTPKHLITATGQRVTLRCSPRSGDLSVYWYQQSLDQGLQFLIQYYNGEERAKGNILERFSAQQFPDLHSELNLSSLELGDSALYFCASSALKNYGYTFGSGTRLTVV.

This clonotype came up many times. Compared with germline, one end of the junction differs, possibly owing to a read error. The gene calls are TRBV5-1 and TRBJ2-1; D perhaps matches TRBD2 (5 bases). The CDR3 consists of 14 residues. Germline V gene data show CDR1 as SGHRS and CDR2 as YFSETQ. The CDR3: CASSRTRSHNEQFF. CDR3 coding DNA: TGCGCCAGCAGCCGGACTCGCTCCCACAATGAGCAGTTCTTC.

This clonotype has a count of ten or more. The chain joins TRBV20-1 to TRBJ2-7; 7 bases are a match to TRBD2. This CDR3 has 12 amino acids. Germline CDR1 is DFQATT and CDR2 is SNEGSKA (reference sequence). The ends lost 3 bases at V and 2 bases at J; junction bases unmatched: 1. The CDR3 sequence is CSARGGAYEQYF. The CDR3 DNA sequence: TGCAGTGCTAGGGGGGGGGCCTACGAGCAGTACTTC.

This clonotype was recorded at least ten times. The rearrangement links TRBV4-2 to TRBJ2-2; the D is unclear. Germline lookup yields CDR1 LGHNA and CDR2 YNFKEQ. With 1 base removed from V and 1 base from J, the gap between germline ends came to 7 bases. This CDR3 is 15 amino acids long. CDR3 amino acids: CASSQAERNTGELFF. CDR3 in DNA: TGTGCCAGCAGCCAAGCAGAGCGGAACACCGGGGAGCTGTTTTTT.

This clonotype was picked up many times. The rearrangement uses TRBV5-1 and TRBJ2-1, with TRBD2 matching over 9 bases. The CDR3 extends over 18 amino acids. V dropped 1 base and J dropped 6; count of bases not matched to a gene: 14. The V gene's germline CDR1 is SGHRS and CDR2 YFSETQ. The CDR3 loop reads CASSLSYPRGGGVNEQFF. As DNA, the CDR3 is TGCGCCAGCAGCTTGTCCTATCCTCGTGGCGGGGGGGTCAATGAGCAGTTCTTC.

This sequence joins TRBV27 and TRBJ2-1; D might be TRBD1 (7 bases). This CDR3 comprises 13 residues. The V gene lost 6 bases and the J gene lost 9 bases, with 15 bases spanning the gap. Germline lookup yields CDR1 MNHEY and CDR2 SMNVEV (reference sequence). As DNA, the CDR3 is TGTGCCAGCAGAATGGAGCAGGGGGGTGAGCAGTTCTTC. Protein: CASRMEQGGEQFF.

This clonotype was counted ten times or more. The V call is TRBV4-2, the J call TRBJ1-1, with 9 nucleotides matching TRBD1. The V gene's germline CDR1 is LGHNA and CDR2 YNFKEQ. The CDR3 consists of 17 residues. Trimming took 0 bases from V and 5 from J; bases not matched to a gene: 10. CDR3 in DNA: TGTGCCAGCAGCCAAGACCGGGACAGGGATTTTGGGACTGAAGCTTTCTTT. It translates to CASSQDRDRDFGTEAFF.

This clonotype showed up many times. The genes are TRBV7-8 and TRBJ2-7, with 7 bases that match TRBD2. Germline CDR1 SGHVS, CDR2 FQNEAQ. Trimming at V came to 1 base and at J to 1 base, leaving 4 bases not matched to a gene. The CDR3 spans 15 residues. CDR3 residues: CASSLETSASYEQYF. CDR3 sequence (DNA): TGTGCCAGCAGCTTAGAAACTAGCGCTTCCTACGAGCAGTACTTC.

This clonotype was observed a few times. This sequence joins TRBV5-1 and TRBJ1-4, with D unclear. The CDR3 has 17 amino acids. The ends were cut back, 1 base at V and 7 bases at J, with 20 bases in the middle. In germline, CDR1 is SGHRS, CDR2 YFSETQ. The CDR3 spells CASSLKPSLGFGEKLFF. The DNA for the CDR3 is TGCGCCAGCAGCTTGAAACCGTCGTTGGGCTTCGGTGAAAAACTGTTTTTT.

The chain is built from TRBV7-6 and TRBJ2-1; 11 nucleotides line up with TRBD1. Per the germline V gene, CDR1 is SGHVS and CDR2 is FNYEAQ. V trimming: 3 bases; J trimming: 7 bases; junction bases outside the gene matches: 5. The CDR3 is 15 amino acids. CDR3 sequence: CASSFPGTGGNEQFF. CDR3 DNA sequence: TGTGCCAGCAGCTTTCCGGGGACAGGGGGGAATGAGCAGTTCTTC.

This clonotype was observed at least ten times. This chain uses TRBV7-9 with TRBJ2-3; 9 bases match TRBD2. The trim removed 0 bases at V and 6 bases at J, leaving 10 bases unmatched. The germline gives CDR1 SEHNR, CDR2 FQNEAQ (reference sequence). The CDR3 contains 17 residues. The CDR3 region is CASSLAKRTSASDTQYF. CDR3 nucleotide sequence: TGTGCCAGCAGCTTAGCAAAAAGGACTAGCGCGTCGGATACGCAGTATTTT. Drawing the rest from reference TRBV7-9 and TRBJ2-3, the complete variable domain is DTGVSQNPRHKITKRGQNVTFRCDPISEHNRLYWYRQTLGQGPEFLTYFQNEAQLEKSRLLSDRFSAERPKGSFSTLEIQRTEQGDSAMYLCASSLAKRTSASDTQYFGPGTRLTVL.

This clonotype was counted ten times or more. This chain uses TRBV5-1 with TRBJ2-5; D is possibly TRBD2 (5 bases). Per germline, CDR1 SGHRS and CDR2 YFSETQ. This CDR3 is built from 14 residues. Deletions cut 4 bases from V and 0 bases from J, with 10 bases between. The CDR3 loop is CASSVFGDQETQYF. In DNA form, the CDR3 reads TGCGCCAGCAGCGTATTCGGGGACCAAGAGACCCAGTACTTC.

The chain recombines TRBV7-3 with TRBJ2-3; a weak D match, TRBD1 (6 bases). Germline CDR1 reads SGHTA; CDR2 reads FQGTGA. V dropped 4 bases and J dropped 4 bases, with 15 bases sitting between them. The CDR3 loop spans 15 amino acids. The CDR3 region has the DNA TGTGCCAGCAGCTCCCTTAACAGGGACGCAGATACGCAGTATTTT. This gives the protein CASSSLNRDADTQYF.

To note about this clonotype: Since a much larger clone is just one base distant, this may be a read error. The chain links TRBV15 to TRBJ2-3; possibly TRBD1 or TRBD2 for D (5 bases each). The CDR3 totals 13 residues. The V gene lost 6 bases and the J gene lost 5 bases, with 12 bases spanning the gap. CDR1 is LNHNV and CDR2 is YYDKDF in the germline V gene (reference sequence). CDR3 nucleotide sequence: TGTGCCACCAGATCCAGGGAGATAGATACGCAGTATTTT. Protein sequence: CATRSREIDTQYF.

This clonotype appeared many times. CDR3 amino acids: CSAPGLPNRRSAEAFF. Here the CDR3 DNA reads TGCAGTGCCCCGGGACTCCCTAATAGACGCAGCGCTGAAGCTTTCTTT. V and J are TRBV20-1 and TRBJ1-1, with D possibly TRBD1 on 5 matching bases. CDR1 is DFQATT, CDR2 SNEGSKA, per germline (reference sequence). The V gene lost 6 bases and the J gene lost 6 bases, with 26 bases spanning the gap. There are 16 residues in the CDR3.

This clonotype showed up many times. The chain couples TRBV3-1 to TRBJ2-1; D possibly matches TRBD1 or TRBD2 (5 bases each). This CDR3 has 15 residues. Trimming left V 4 bases short and J 6 bases short, with 16 bases between. Germline V gene lookup returns CDR1 LGHDT and CDR2 YNNKEL (reference sequence). The CDR3 sequence is CASSRLDRDLNEQFF. The CDR3 DNA sequence: TGTGCCAGCAGCCGACTCGACCGGGACCTCAATGAGCAGTTCTTC.

This clonotype has a count of ten or more. The chain employs TRBV20-1 and TRBJ2-2; D may correspond to TRBD1 or TRBD2 (7 bases each). CDR1 DFQATT and CDR2 SNEGSKA come from the germline V gene (reference sequence). The CDR3 has 14 amino acids. V was cut by 0 bases and J by 4 bases, with 9 bases left in between. The CDR3 DNA follows: TGCAGTGCTAGAGACAGGGGGGGCACCGGGGAGCTGTTTTTT. This translates into CSARDRGGTGELFF.

This clonotype was counted many times. The chain combines TRBV4-1 with TRBJ1-1; D is unresolved. Germline V gene lookup returns CDR1 MGHRA and CDR2 YSYEKL. Trimming took 3 bases from V and 0 from J, leaving 20 bases between them. CDR3 length equals 18 residues. The CDR3 sequence: CASSQIPQGPEMNTEAFF. In DNA form, the CDR3 reads TGCGCCAGCAGCCAGATACCCCAAGGGCCTGAAATGAACACTGAAGCTTTCTTT.

Only a few counts were recorded for this clonotype. The chain uses TRBV7-8 and TRBJ2-6; 8 bases agree with TRBD1. The germline gives CDR1 SGHVS, CDR2 FQNEAQ. V shed 5 bases, J shed 2 bases, and the junction held 8 bases outside the gene matches. The CDR3 contains 17 residues. The CDR3 coding sequence is TGTGCCAGCAGCCCAGGCCGGACAGGGACTGGGGCCAACGTCCTGACTTTC. Amino acids: CASSPGRTGTGANVLTF.

This rearrangement joins TRBV7-9 to TRBJ1-2, with no clear D. V lost 4 bases, J lost 4 bases, and 13 bases lay in between. This CDR3 contains 14 residues. Per the germline V gene, CDR1 is SEHNR and CDR2 is FQNEAQ (reference sequence). The CDR3 protein is CASSYPRSSYGYTF. The CDR3 nucleotides are TGTGCCAGCAGCTATCCCAGGAGCTCCTATGGCTACACCTTC.

The table lists this clonotype with many counts. The chain links TRBV20-1 to TRBJ2-1, with a possible D match to TRBD2 (6 bases). Trimming left V 1 base short and J 4 bases short, with 17 bases between. The CDR3 spans 16 residues. Germline V gene data show CDR1 as DFQATT and CDR2 as SNEGSKA (reference sequence). The CDR3 is CSARAGLAAGYNEQFF. CDR3 nucleotides: TGCAGTGCTAGAGCCGGACTTGCAGCGGGTTACAATGAGCAGTTCTTC.

This clonotype was seen at least ten times. The V and J genes are TRBV10-2 and TRBJ2-7, with TRBD2 identical over 7 bases. The germline CDR1 and CDR2 sequences are WSHSY and SAAADI. This CDR3 is built from 12 residues. The CDR3 loop reads CATGGNSYEQYF. CDR3 nucleotide sequence: TGCGCTACCGGGGGGAACTCCTACGAGCAGTACTTC.

This clonotype was counted ten times or more. V gene TRBV6-6 combines with J gene TRBJ2-7; 7 nucleotides align to TRBD1. Germline CDR1 reads MNHNY; CDR2 reads SVGAGI (reference sequence). The V and J ends lost 4 bases and 2 bases, in that order; junction bases with no gene match: 8. The length of the CDR3 is 15 residues. CDR3 coding DNA: TGTGCCAGCAGTTTCCGGACAGGCCCGCCCTACGAGCAGTACTTC. Its protein is CASSFRTGPPYEQYF.